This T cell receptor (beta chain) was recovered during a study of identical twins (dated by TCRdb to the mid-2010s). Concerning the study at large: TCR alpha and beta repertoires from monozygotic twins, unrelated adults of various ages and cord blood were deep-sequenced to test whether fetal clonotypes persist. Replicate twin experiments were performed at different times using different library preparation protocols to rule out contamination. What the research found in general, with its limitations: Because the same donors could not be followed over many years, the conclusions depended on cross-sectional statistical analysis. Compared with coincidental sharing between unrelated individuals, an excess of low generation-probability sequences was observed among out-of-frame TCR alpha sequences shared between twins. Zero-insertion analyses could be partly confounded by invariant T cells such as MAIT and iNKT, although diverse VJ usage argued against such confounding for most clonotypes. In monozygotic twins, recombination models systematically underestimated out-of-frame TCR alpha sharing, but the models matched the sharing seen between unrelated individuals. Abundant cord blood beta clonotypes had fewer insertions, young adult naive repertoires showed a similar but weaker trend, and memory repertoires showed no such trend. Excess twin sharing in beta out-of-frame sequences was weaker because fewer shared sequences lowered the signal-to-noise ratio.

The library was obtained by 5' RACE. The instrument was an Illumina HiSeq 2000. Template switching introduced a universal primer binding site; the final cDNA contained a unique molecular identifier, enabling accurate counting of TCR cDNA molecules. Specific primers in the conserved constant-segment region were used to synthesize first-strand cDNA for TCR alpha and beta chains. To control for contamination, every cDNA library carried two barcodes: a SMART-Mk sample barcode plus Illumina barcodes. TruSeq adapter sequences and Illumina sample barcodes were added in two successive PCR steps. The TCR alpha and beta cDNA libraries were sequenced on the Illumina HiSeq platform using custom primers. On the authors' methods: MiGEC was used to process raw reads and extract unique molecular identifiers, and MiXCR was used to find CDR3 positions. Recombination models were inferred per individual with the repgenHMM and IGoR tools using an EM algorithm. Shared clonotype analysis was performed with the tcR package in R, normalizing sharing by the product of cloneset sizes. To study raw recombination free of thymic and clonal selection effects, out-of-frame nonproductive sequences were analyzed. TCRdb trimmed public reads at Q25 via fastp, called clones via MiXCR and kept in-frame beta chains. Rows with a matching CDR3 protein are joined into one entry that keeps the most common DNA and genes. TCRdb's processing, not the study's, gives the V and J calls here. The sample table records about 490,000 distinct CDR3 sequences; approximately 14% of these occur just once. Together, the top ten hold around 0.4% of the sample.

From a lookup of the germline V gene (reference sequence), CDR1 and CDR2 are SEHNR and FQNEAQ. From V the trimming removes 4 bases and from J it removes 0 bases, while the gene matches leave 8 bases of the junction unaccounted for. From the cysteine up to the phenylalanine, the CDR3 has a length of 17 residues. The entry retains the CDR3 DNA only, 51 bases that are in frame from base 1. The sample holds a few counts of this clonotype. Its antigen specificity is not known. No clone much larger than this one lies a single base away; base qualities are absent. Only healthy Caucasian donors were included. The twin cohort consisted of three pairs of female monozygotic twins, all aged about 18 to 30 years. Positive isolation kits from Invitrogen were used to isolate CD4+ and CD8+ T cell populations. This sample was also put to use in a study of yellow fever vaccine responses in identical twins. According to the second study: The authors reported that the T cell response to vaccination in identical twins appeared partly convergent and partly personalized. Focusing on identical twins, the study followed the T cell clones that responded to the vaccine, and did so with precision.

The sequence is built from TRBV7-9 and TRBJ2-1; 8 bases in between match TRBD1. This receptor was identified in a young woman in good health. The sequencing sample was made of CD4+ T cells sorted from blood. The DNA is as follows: TGTGCCAGCAGCTGGGGCGACAGGGGCAGCTCCTACAATGAGCAGTTCTTC. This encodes CASSWGDRGSSYNEQFF.